The 22 T cell receptor beta chains in this list originate from one sample, sequenced in a study of blood T cells in healthy people across ages. Through a sample-barcoded 5' primer and a J-beta primer mix, a second PCR was run for 7 to 11 cycles. MiXCR was run by TCRdb on the 5' RACE reads, yielding one entry per CDR3 protein. This sample has approximately 1.5 million distinct CDR3 sequences; around 40% occur once, and the top ten carry about 4%. The sequencing input was blood. These receptors all stem from a woman aged 18-30 years in good health.

This clonotype was observed a handful of times. This rearrangement joins TRBV29-1 to TRBJ2-1; 8 positions agree with TRBD2. Losses at the gene ends were 5 bases for V and 7 bases for J; bases not matched to a gene: 7. The CDR3 runs 13 residues. Germline-derived CDR1 and CDR2 are SQVTM and ANQGSEA. As DNA, the CDR3 is TGCAGCGTTCAGGGCCGCGGGAGGAATGAGCAGTTCTTC. This translates into CSVQGRGRNEQFF.

J is TRBJ1-4 and V is TRBV12-3 or TRBV12-4, with TRBD1 matching 9 bases. The CDR3 sequence is 16 residues long. The ends lost 6 bases at V and 8 bases at J; junction bases unmatched: 13. CDR3 nucleotides: TGTGCCAGCAGCCCCACGCTCGGACAGGGGTTCGAAAAACTGTTTTTT. Protein product: CASSPTLGQGFEKLFF.

This rearrangement joins TRBV15 to TRBJ2-5; a weak D match, TRBD1 (6 bases). TRBJ2-7 matches the DNA end more closely, so the J call is doubtful. From germline, CDR1 is LNHNV and CDR2 YYDKDF (reference sequence). The CDR3 loop spans 12 amino acids. CDR3: CATSYTGYEQYF. CDR3 coding DNA: TGTGCCACCAGCTACACAGGGTACGAGCAGTACTTC.

This clonotype was observed at least ten times. The chain is built from TRBV10-3 and TRBJ2-6; the D is unclear. V was pared by 2 bases and J by 1 base, with 6 bases between. This CDR3 is 15 amino acids long. The germline V gene has CDR1 ENHRY and CDR2 SYGVKD. This CDR3 is CAISEAESGANVLTF. The CDR3 DNA reads TGTGCCATCAGTGAGGCAGAATCTGGGGCCAACGTCCTGACTTTC.

The chain couples TRBV19 to TRBJ2-1; D gene unclear. V was pared by 7 bases and J by 8 bases, with 9 bases between. CDR1 is LNHDA, CDR2 SQIVND, per germline (reference sequence). This CDR3 is 11 amino acids long. The CDR3 reads CASTTVDEQFF. As DNA, the CDR3 is TGTGCCAGTACGACCGTGGATGAGCAGTTCTTC.

The rearrangement uses TRBV12-3 or TRBV12-4 and TRBJ2-5; no clear D gene. Trimming stripped 6 bases from V and 5 bases from J, with 16 bases between. CDR3 length: 14 amino acids. CDR3 loop: CASRRGGSRETQYF. The CDR3, as DNA: TGTGCCAGCAGACGAGGTGGGTCCAGGGAGACCCAGTACTTC.

The chain employs TRBV27 and TRBJ2-3; 7 bases are a match to TRBD1. Germline values: CDR1 MNHEY, CDR2 SMNVEV (reference sequence). J was trimmed by 5 bases and V by 5 bases; bases with no gene match: 4. The CDR3 is 13 residues long. The DNA for the CDR3 is TGTGCCAGCAGTGTACAGGGGCGAGATACGCAGTATTTT. This codes for CASSVQGRDTQYF.

This clonotype was seen more than once but under ten times. This chain links TRBV12-3 or TRBV12-4 with TRBJ1-5; 12 nucleotides match TRBD1. J was trimmed by 7 bases and V by 5 bases; bases with no gene match: 9. The CDR3 loop spans 16 amino acids. CDR3 bases: TGTGCCAGCAGTGAAGGGACAGGGGGCGCGGGGCAGCCCCAGCATTTT. Its protein is CASSEGTGGAGQPQHF.

This clonotype was counted a few times. This chain links TRBV3-1 with TRBJ1-4; D ambiguous. The germline V gene encodes CDR1 LGHDT and CDR2 YNNKEL (reference sequence). The CDR3 has 12 amino acids. The germline V and J ends were trimmed by 1 base and 7 bases, with 4 bases remaining between them. The CDR3 is CASSQGSEKLFF. CDR3 nucleotide sequence: TGTGCCAGCAGCCAAGGAAGTGAAAAACTGTTTTTT.

The chain combines TRBV10-3 with TRBJ2-3, with 7 bases matching TRBD2. CDR3 length: 13 amino acids. Germline V gene data show CDR1 as ENHRY and CDR2 as SYGVKD. J was trimmed by 4 bases and V by 9 bases; bases with no gene match: 7. The CDR3 reads CAIREGGSDTQYF. The DNA for the CDR3 is TGTGCCATTAGGGAGGGAGGCTCAGATACGCAGTATTTT.

This clonotype came up many times. V is TRBV27 and J is TRBJ2-1; 11 bases map to TRBD2. The CDR3 is 16 residues long. The germline V gene has CDR1 MNHEY and CDR2 SMNVEV (reference sequence). The trim removed 6 bases at V and 0 bases at J, leaving 4 bases unmatched. Here the CDR3 reads CASSSGTSGSYNEQFF. The DNA of the CDR3 is TGTGCCAGCAGCTCCGGGACTAGCGGCTCCTACAATGAGCAGTTCTTC.

J is TRBJ1-4 and V is TRBV6-5; D perhaps matches TRBD1 (5 bases). V was cut by 6 bases and J by 8 bases, with 16 bases left in between. This CDR3 is built from 14 residues. Germline-derived CDR1 and CDR2 are MNHEY and SVGAGI. The CDR3 DNA follows: TGTGCCAGCAGGGCCGGGACCCGGGTCGAAAAACTGTTTTTT. Protein: CASRAGTRVEKLFF.

This clonotype occurred a few times. V is TRBV24-1 and J is TRBJ2-3; tentative D call: TRBD1 (6 bases). The length of the CDR3 is 13 residues. Germline V gene sequence: CDR1 KGHDR, CDR2 SFDVKD. Trimming cost V 12 bases and J 0 bases, with 12 bases left between them. The CDR3 spells CAAGTPSTDTQYF. The CDR3 DNA follows: TGTGCCGCCGGGACACCCAGCACAGATACGCAGTATTTT.

In its sample, this clonotype was seen many times. The rearrangement uses TRBV7-9 and TRBJ2-7; the match to TRBD1 covers 10 bases. The V gene end was trimmed by 6 bases and the J gene end by 1 base; junction bases not matched to a gene: 6. Germline V gene sequence: CDR1 SEHNR, CDR2 FQNEAQ (reference sequence). The CDR3 has 15 amino acids. The CDR3 DNA is TGTGCCAGCAGTTCGGGACAGGGGTTATCCTACGAGCAGTACTTC. Protein product: CASSSGQGLSYEQYF.

CDR3 DNA sequence: TGTGCCAGCAGCCAGAGGGCTAGCGGGAGGACTTACAATGAGCAGTTCTTC. It encodes CASSQRASGRTYNEQFF. J is TRBJ2-1 and V is TRBV3-1; 11 bases fit TRBD2. Per the germline V gene, CDR1 is LGHDT and CDR2 is YNNKEL (reference sequence). The length of the CDR3 is 17 residues. The V and J ends lost 3 bases and 4 bases, in that order; junction bases with no gene match: 8.

In this sample, this clonotype turned up a few times. CDR3 DNA: TGTGCCAGCAGTGTAAGCGGGGGACACACAGATACGCAGTATTTT. Translating gives CASSVSGGHTDTQYF. The chain couples TRBV9 to TRBJ2-3, with 8 bases identical to TRBD2. The CDR3 totals 15 residues. Germline V CDR1 and CDR2: SGDLS, YYNGEE. The V segment lost 5 bases and the J segment 2 bases; nucleotides outside the gene matches: 7.

The V call is TRBV4-3, the J call TRBJ2-1; possibly TRBD1 for D (6 bases). The CDR3 has 17 amino acids. Germline V gene lookup returns CDR1 LGHNA and CDR2 YSLEER. V shed 0 bases and J shed 6 bases, with 18 bases lying between them. CDR3 in amino acids: CASSQDWGQDCSNEQFF. The CDR3 DNA follows: TGCGCCAGCAGCCAAGATTGGGGGCAGGACTGCAGCAATGAGCAGTTCTTC.

The V and J genes are TRBV12-3 or TRBV12-4 and TRBJ2-1, with 7 bases aligning to TRBD2. The trim removed 8 bases at V and 2 bases at J, leaving 24 bases unmatched. The CDR3 extends over 20 amino acids. The CDR3 DNA is TGTGCCAGCTCCTGGAGGCCGAGACTAGTTCGACGGGAGGCCTACAATGAGCAGTTCTTC. Translating gives CASSWRPRLVRREAYNEQFF.

The V call is TRBV20-1, the J call TRBJ2-1; perhaps TRBD1 as D (6 bases). Germline V gene data show CDR1 as DFQATT and CDR2 as SNEGSKA (reference sequence). This CDR3 is 14 amino acids long. V was trimmed by 4 bases and J by 4 bases, leaving 14 bases between them. The CDR3 loop reads CSAINRQVYNEQFF. In DNA, the CDR3 is TGCAGTGCTATTAATCGACAGGTATACAATGAGCAGTTCTTC.

The chain recombines TRBV28 with TRBJ1-2; 7 bases line up with TRBD1. The J segment lost 2 bases and the V segment lost 2 bases, leaving 11 bases of the junction unmatched. This CDR3 comprises 17 residues. Germline V lookup: CDR1 MDHEN, CDR2 SYDVKM. This CDR3 reads CASSLLNKGQPNYGYTF. CDR3 bases: TGTGCCAGCAGTTTACTTAATAAGGGACAGCCGAACTATGGCTACACCTTC.

This clonotype showed up just a few times. The chain combines TRBV20-1 with TRBJ2-7; a possible D gene is TRBD1 (6 bases). The CDR3 covers 15 residues. Germline CDR1 reads DFQATT; CDR2 reads SNEGSKA (reference sequence). Trimming shortened V by 3 bases and J by 1 base, and 16 bases separated the two germline ends. CDR3 region: CSARDGQRTSYEQYF. The CDR3 coding sequence is TGCAGTGCTAGGGACGGACAGCGGACTTCCTACGAGCAGTACTTC.

This clonotype was observed a few times. The gene calls are TRBV5-6 and TRBJ2-7; 7 bases map to TRBD1. The CDR3 length is 14 residues. The ends lost 2 bases at V and 5 bases at J; junction bases unmatched: 7. The germline gives CDR1 SGHDT, CDR2 YYEEEE. Here the CDR3 DNA reads TGTGCCAGCAGCTTTTCGACAGGGTACGACGAGCAGTACTTC. This translates into CASSFSTGYDEQYF.